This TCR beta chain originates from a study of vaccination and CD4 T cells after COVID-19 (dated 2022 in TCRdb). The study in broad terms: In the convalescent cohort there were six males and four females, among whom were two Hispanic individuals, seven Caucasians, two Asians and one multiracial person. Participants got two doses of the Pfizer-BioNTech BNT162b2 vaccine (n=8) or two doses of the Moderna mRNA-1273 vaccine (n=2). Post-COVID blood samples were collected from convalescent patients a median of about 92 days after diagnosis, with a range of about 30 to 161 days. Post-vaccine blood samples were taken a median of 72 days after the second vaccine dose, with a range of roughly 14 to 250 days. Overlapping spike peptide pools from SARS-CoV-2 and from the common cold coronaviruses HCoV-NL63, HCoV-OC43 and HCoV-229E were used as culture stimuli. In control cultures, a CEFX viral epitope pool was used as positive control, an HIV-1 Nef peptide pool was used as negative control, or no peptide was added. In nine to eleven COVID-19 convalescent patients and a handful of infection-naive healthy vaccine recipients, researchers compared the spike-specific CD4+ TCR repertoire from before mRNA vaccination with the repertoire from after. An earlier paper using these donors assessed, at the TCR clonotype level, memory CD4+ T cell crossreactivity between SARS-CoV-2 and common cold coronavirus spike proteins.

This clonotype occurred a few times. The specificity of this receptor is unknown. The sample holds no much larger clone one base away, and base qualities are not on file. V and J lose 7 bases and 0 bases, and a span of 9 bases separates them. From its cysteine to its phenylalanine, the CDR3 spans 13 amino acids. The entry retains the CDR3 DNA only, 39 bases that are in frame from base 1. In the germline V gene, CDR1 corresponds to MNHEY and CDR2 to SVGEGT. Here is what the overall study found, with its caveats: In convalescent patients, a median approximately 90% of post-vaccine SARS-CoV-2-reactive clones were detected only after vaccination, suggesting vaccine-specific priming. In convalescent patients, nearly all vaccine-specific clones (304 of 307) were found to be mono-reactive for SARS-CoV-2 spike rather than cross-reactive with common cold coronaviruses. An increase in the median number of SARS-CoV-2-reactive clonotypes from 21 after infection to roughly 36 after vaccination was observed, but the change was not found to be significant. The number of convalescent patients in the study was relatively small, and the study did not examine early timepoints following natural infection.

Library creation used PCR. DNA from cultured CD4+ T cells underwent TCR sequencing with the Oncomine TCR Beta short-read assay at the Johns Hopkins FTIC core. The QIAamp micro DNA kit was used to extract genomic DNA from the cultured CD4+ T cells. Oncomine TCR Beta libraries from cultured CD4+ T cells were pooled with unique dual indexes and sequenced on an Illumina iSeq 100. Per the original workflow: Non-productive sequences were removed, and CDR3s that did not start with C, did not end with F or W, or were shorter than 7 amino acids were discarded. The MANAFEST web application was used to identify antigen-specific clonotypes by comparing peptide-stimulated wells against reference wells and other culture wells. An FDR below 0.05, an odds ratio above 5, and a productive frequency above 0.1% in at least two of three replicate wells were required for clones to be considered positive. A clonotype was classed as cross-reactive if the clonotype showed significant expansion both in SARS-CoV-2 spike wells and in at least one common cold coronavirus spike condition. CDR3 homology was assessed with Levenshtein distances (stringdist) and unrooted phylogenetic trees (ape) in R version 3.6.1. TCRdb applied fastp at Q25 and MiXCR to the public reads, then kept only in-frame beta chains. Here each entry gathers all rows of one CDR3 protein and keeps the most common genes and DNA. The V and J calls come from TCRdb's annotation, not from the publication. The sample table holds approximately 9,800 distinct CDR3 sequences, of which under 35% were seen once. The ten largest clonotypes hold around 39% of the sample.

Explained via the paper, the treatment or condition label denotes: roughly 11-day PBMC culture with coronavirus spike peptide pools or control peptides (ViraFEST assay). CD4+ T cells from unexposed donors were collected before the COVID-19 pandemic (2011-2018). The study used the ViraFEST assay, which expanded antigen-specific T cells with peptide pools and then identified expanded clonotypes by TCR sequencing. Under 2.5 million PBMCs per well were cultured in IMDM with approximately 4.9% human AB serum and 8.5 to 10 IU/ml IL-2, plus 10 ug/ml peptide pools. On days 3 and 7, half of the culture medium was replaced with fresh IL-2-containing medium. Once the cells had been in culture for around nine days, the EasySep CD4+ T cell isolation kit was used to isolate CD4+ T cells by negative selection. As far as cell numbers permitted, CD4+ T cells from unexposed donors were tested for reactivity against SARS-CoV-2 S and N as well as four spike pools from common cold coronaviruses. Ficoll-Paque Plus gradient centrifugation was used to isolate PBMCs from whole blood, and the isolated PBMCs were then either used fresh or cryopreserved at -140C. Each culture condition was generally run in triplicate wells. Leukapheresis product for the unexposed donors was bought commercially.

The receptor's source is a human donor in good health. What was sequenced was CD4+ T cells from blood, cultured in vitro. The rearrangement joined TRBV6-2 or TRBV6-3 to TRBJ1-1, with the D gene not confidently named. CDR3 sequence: CASKTSMNTEAFF. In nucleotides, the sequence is TGTGCCAGCAAAACGTCCATGAACACTGAAGCTTTCTTT.